The T cell receptor (beta chain) under discussion was sequenced for a study of blood T cells in healthy people across ages. Study-wide results and limits: Per million T cells, the diversity of TCR beta decreased roughly linearly as age advanced. Diversity was higher, and naive CD4+ cells more numerous, in long-lived donors than in aged donors.

In germline, CDR1 is SGHAT, CDR2 FQNNGV. V lost 3 bases, J lost 3 bases, and 9 bases lay in between. The CDR3 extends over 13 amino acids. With a J-beta primer mix and a sample-barcoded 5' primer, a second PCR ran about 6 to 11 cycles. TCRdb re-called the 5' RACE reads with MiXCR, one entry per CDR3 protein. The profile covers 700,000 to 950,000 distinct CDR3 sequences, with roughly two fifths appearing a single time and under 25% taken by the ten largest. For this clonotype: Its matching antigen is unknown.

Sample: blood. This clonotype was sampled from a woman aged 55-69 years in good health. The rearrangement uses TRBV11-2 and TRBJ2-7, with D possibly matching TRBD1 (6 bases). The CDR3 DNA follows: TGTGCCAGCAGCTTCAACAGGGTCTACGAGCAGTACTTC. It specifies CASSFNRVYEQYF.